These T cell receptor beta chains were read from a single sample in a study of a mutant IDH1 vaccine in newly diagnosed glioma. Some clones are missing from TCRdb's copy, which holds only in-frame ones; the method was immunoSEQ multiplex PCR. Here the sample spans some 56,000 clones, 70% to 85% being singletons. Their cognate antigens are unknown. The starting material was PBMCs, obtained from a glioma patient whose treatment included an IDH1 peptide vaccine. These receptors were obtained from a man aged 50 to 60 with glioma. CDR3s include the opening cysteine and the closing phenylalanine or tryptophan.

>TRBV5-6|TRBJ1-1
CASSVTGAAGLNAEAFF
>TRBV29-1|TRBJ1-1
CSVQGQGRRTEAFF
>TRBV5-1|TRBJ1-1
CASSLGFQGYTEAFF
>TRBV19|TRBJ1-6
CASSKTGYNSPLHF
>TRBV9|TRBJ2-6
CASSVWDSRPGANVLTF
>TRBV5-1|TRBJ2-7
CASSYTGYEQYF
>TRBV10-3|TRBJ1-1
CAIRAGQSTEAFF
>TRBV2|TRBJ1-5
CASSDRATNQPQHF
>TRBV21-1|TRBJ2-3
CASRTTGDTQYF
>TRBV7-2|TRBJ1-1
CASSQTWNTEAFF
>TRBV4-3|TRBJ2-1
CASSQRTGTLEQFF
>TRBV7-2|TRBJ2-5
CASSLGGALRQVPETQYF
>TRBV5-6|TRBJ2-7
CASSFGGDGPYEQYF
>TRBV30|TRBJ1-1
CAWAPRRVYTEAFF
>TRBV7-9|TRBJ1-5
CASSLGGSQPQHF
>TRBV7-2|TRBJ1-1
CASSSPSRGPENTEAFF
>TRBV30|TRBJ1-1
CAWSWTGGNTEAFF
>TRBV14|TRBJ1-1
CASSHLQGAVTEAFF
>TRBV30|TRBJ2-7
CAWSHGGSYEQYF
>TRBV7-8|TRBJ1-5
CASSLADRNRQPQHF
>TRBV2|TRBJ2-5
CASSVTGGETQYF
>TRBV2|TRBJ1-1
CASSTGTSSMNTEAFF
>TRBV30|TRBJ2-1
CAWRGDRGFYEHSYNEQFF
>TRBV16|TRBJ2-7
CASSPNYEQYF
>TRBV29-1|TRBJ2-7
CSGADGAYEQYF
>TRBV5-1|TRBJ2-3
CASSLSRENTDTQYF
>TRBV5-1|TRBJ2-7
CASSTGQSYEQYF
>TRBV9|TRBJ2-3
CASSVGNAEGTSGFTDTQYF
>TRBV30|TRBJ2-1
CAWSRGTTVYEQFF
>TRBV28|TRBJ1-1
CASSAGTPMNTEAFF
>TRBV7-6|TRBJ1-5
CASSWAGGRDQPQHF
>TRBV5-6|TRBJ2-6
CASSLQVQSSGANVLTF
>TRBV2|TRBJ2-7
CASRSGQGHEQYF
>TRBV19|TRBJ1-1
CASSISVAEAFF
>TRBV19|TRBJ2-1
CASSIDWDRDGNNEQFF
>TRBV5-6|TRBJ2-7
CASSSGPPGSSYEQYF
>TRBV19|TRBJ2-1
CASSFSGTNNEQFF
>TRBV6-1|TRBJ2-7
CASTSGGGSPYEQYF
>TRBV5-1|TRBJ2-7
CASSLARQGVDEQYF
>TRBV30|TRBJ1-2
CAWRVGPGTNYGYTF
>TRBV29-1|TRBJ2-5
CSVLVGGETQYF
>TRBV6-5|TRBJ2-1
CASSYRSYNEQFF
>TRBV6-4|TRBJ2-5
CASSDSSRRDQETQYF